This T cell receptor (beta chain) came from a study of T cells in Graves' hyperthyroidism and ophthalmopathy. Amplification targeted TCR beta CDR3 regions from RNA transcripts. TCR CDR3 regions were first amplified by RT-PCR with HTBI primers. A single record per CDR3 protein comes from TCRdb applying MiXCR to the multiplex PCR reads. The sample holds a few hundred thousand distinct CDR3 sequences; around 46% are singletons and the top ten take approximately 8.4%. The germline gives CDR1 DFQATT, CDR2 SNEGSKA (reference sequence). The V and J ends lost 1 base and 6 bases, in that order; junction bases with no gene match: 11. This CDR3 region has 17 residues.

The material sequenced was peripheral blood or thyroid tissue (not recorded which). The clonotype originates from a woman under 30 with Graves' hyperthyroidism. The chain has TRBV20-1 and TRBJ1-5, with TRBD1 identical over 11 bases. In DNA form, the CDR3 reads TGCAGTGCTAGAGGGGACAGGGGGGCTGTTTCTGGTCAGCCCCAGCATTTT. Translating it yields CSARGDRGAVSGQPQHF.